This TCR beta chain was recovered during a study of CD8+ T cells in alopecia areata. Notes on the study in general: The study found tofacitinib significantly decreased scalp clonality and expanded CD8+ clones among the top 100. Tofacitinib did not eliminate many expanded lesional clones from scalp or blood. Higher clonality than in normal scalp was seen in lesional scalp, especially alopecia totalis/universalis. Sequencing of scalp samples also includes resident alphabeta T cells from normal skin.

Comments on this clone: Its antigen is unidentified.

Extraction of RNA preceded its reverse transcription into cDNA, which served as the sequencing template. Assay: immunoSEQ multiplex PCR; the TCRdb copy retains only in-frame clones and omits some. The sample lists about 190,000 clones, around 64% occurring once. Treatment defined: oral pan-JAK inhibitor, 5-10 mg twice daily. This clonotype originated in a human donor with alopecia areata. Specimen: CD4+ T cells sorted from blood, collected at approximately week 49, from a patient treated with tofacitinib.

Written as DNA, the CDR3 is TGTGCCAGCTCCCGCGGGACAGGGGGCAAAGCTTTCTTT. This translates into CASSRGTGGKAFF. The chain combines TRBV18 with TRBJ1-1, with 12 bases identical to TRBD1. Germline V gene data show CDR1 as KGHSH and CDR2 as LQKENI. V shed 6 bases, J shed 9 bases, and the junction held 5 bases outside the gene matches. The CDR3 covers 13 residues. Full variable domain (missing parts from reference TRBV18 and TRBJ1-1): NAGVMQNPRHLVRRRGQEARLRCSPMKGHSHVYWYRQLPEEGLKFMVYLQKENIIDESGMPKERFSAEFPKEGPSILRIQQVVRGDSAAYFCASSRGTGGKAFFGQGTRLTVV.